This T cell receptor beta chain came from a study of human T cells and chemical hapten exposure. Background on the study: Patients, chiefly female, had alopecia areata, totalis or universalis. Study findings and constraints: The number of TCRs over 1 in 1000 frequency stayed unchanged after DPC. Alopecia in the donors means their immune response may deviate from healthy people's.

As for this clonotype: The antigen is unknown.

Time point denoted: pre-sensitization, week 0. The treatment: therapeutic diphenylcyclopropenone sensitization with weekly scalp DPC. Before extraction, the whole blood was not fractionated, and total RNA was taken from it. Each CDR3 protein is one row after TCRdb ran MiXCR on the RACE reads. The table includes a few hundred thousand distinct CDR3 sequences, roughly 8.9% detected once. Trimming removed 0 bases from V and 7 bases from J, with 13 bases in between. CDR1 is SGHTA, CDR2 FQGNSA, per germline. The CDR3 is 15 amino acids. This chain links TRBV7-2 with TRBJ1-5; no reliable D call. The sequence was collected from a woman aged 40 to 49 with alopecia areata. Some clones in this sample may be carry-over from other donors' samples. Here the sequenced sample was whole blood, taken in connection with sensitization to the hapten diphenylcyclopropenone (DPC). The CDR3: CASSLAVGVGQPQHF. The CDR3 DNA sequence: TGTGCCAGCAGCTTAGCAGTTGGGGTGGGCCAGCCCCAGCATTTT. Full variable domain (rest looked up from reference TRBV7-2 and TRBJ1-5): GAGVSQSPSNKVTEKGKDVELRCDPISGHTALYWYRQSLGQGLEFLIYFQGNSAPDKSGLPSDRFSAERTGGSVSTLTIQRTQQEDSAVYLCASSLAVGVGQPQHFGDGTRLSIL.